This passage covers 25 T cell receptor beta chains from one sample sequenced in a study of CD8 T cells in ankylosing spondylitis. Each CDR3 protein is one row after TCRdb ran MiXCR on the 5' RACE reads. The repertoire holds approximately 39,000 distinct CDR3 sequences, with 13% as singletons. Sequencing was carried out using synovial fluid, either unsorted or a sorted T cell fraction (not recorded which). The receptors originated from a male donor with ankylosing spondylitis.

This clonotype was found a few times. V and J are TRBV6-1 and TRBJ2-2, with D tentatively TRBD1 (6 bases). Germline V lookup: CDR1 MNHNS, CDR2 SASEGT. Trimming took 2 bases from V and 1 from J, leaving 11 bases between them. The CDR3 runs to 16 residues. The chain's CDR3 is CASSEIPQGNTGELFF. For the CDR3, the DNA is TGTGCCAGCAGTGAAATTCCACAGGGGAACACCGGGGAGCTGTTTTTT.

This clonotype was recorded at least ten times. The chain employs TRBV20-1 and TRBJ2-7, with 9 nucleotides matching TRBD1. The germline V gene encodes CDR1 DFQATT and CDR2 SNEGSKA (reference sequence). V trimming: 5 bases; J trimming: 5 bases; junction bases outside the gene matches: 10. The CDR3 is made up of 14 amino acids. The CDR3 sequence: CSAVWTGDGDEQYF. The CDR3 region has the DNA TGCAGTGCTGTATGGACAGGGGACGGTGACGAGCAGTACTTC.

A few counts support this clonotype. The rearrangement uses TRBV20-1 and TRBJ1-6; possible D gene TRBD1, 6 bases. V dropped 0 bases and J dropped 2 bases, with 14 bases sitting between them. There are 17 residues in the CDR3. The germline V gene encodes CDR1 DFQATT and CDR2 SNEGSKA (reference sequence). Here the CDR3 DNA reads TGCAGTGCTAGAGATTTTAACAGGGCGGCCTATAATTCACCCCTCCACTTT. Translation gives CSARDFNRAAYNSPLHF.

This rearrangement joins TRBV9 to TRBJ1-6; TRBD1 aligns across 10 bases. Germline trimming cut 3 bases from V and 11 bases from J; bases unmatched to any gene: 11. CDR3 length: 16 amino acids. Germline assignment: CDR1 SGDLS and CDR2 YYNGEE. The CDR3 DNA sequence: TGTGCCAGCAGCGGCGGAGGGACAGGGGCTGTGGCACCCCTCCACTTT. Translating it yields CASSGGGTGAVAPLHF.

In this sample, this clonotype turned up many times. CDR3 bases: TGCGCCAGCAGCTTGGCTCCGGGCGGGGTTTATGGCTACACCTTC. Amino acids: CASSLAPGGVYGYTF. The chain carries TRBV5-1 and TRBJ1-2; D gene ambiguous. The CDR3 contains 15 residues. The germline gives CDR1 SGHRS, CDR2 YFSETQ. The germline V and J ends were trimmed by 0 bases and 5 bases, with 14 bases remaining between them.

V gene TRBV20-1 combines with J gene TRBJ1-6; 9 nucleotides align to TRBD1. This CDR3 has 14 amino acids. Germline V lookup: CDR1 DFQATT, CDR2 SNEGSKA (reference sequence). Trimming took 6 bases from V and 10 from J; bases not matched to a gene: 10. The CDR3 DNA reads TGCAGTGCCACCACGGACAGGGGAGGGTCACCCCTCCACTTT. Translating gives CSATTDRGGSPLHF.

V is TRBV20-1 and J is TRBJ2-5; either TRBD1 or TRBD2 may supply D (6 bases each). The germline V and J ends were trimmed by 6 bases and 5 bases, with 16 bases remaining between them. Per germline, CDR1 DFQATT and CDR2 SNEGSKA (reference sequence). This CDR3 region has 13 residues. CDR3 bases: TGCAGTGCCCCCTCGGGGGCTTCCGAGACCCAGTACTTC. Its translation: CSAPSGASETQYF.

This chain links TRBV7-8 with TRBJ2-7, with 9 bases fitting TRBD2. In germline, CDR1 is SGHVS, CDR2 FQNEAQ. The junction had 11 bases not matched to a gene; V was cut back by 5 bases and J by 0 bases. This CDR3 spans 17 amino acids. The CDR3 sequence: CASSLWGAGGLSYEQYF. In nucleotides, the CDR3 is TGTGCCAGCAGCCTTTGGGGAGCGGGAGGACTCTCCTACGAGCAGTACTTC. Filled out from reference TRBV7-8 and TRBJ2-7, the complete variable domain reads GAGVSQSPRYKVAKRGQDVALRCDPISGHVSLFWYQQALGQGPEFLTYFQNEAQLDKSGLPSDRFFAERPEGSVSTLKIQRTQQEDSAVYLCASSLWGAGGLSYEQYFGPGTRLTVT.

This clonotype was seen ten or more times. J is TRBJ2-1 and V is TRBV6-5; D may match TRBD1 or TRBD2 (5 bases each). CDR1 MNHEY and CDR2 SVGAGI come from the germline V gene. This CDR3 has 16 residues. Trimming removed 1 base from V and 4 bases from J, with 14 bases in between. This chain's CDR3 is CASSYYQGPPYNEQFF. The CDR3 DNA is TGTGCCAGCAGTTACTACCAGGGACCGCCTTACAATGAGCAGTTCTTC.

At least ten counts were recorded for this clonotype. The rearrangement joins TRBV4-2 to TRBJ2-3; TRBD2 is a possible D gene (5 bases). Germline assignment: CDR1 LGHNA and CDR2 YNFKEQ. This CDR3 has 16 residues. V lost 4 bases, J lost 1 base, and 15 bases lay in between. DNA of the CDR3: TGTGCCAGCAGCCCAGGCGAGGGATTGGGCACAGATACGCAGTATTTT. Translating gives CASSPGEGLGTDTQYF.

This rearrangement joins TRBV18 to TRBJ1-2; tentatively, D is TRBD1 (5 bases). The CDR3 has 13 amino acids. The V and J ends lost 4 bases and 5 bases respectively, with 11 bases between them. CDR1 is KGHSH and CDR2 is LQKENI in the germline V gene. CDR3 residues: CASSLGPWYGYTF. DNA for the CDR3: TGTGCCAGCTCACTGGGGCCTTGGTATGGCTACACCTTC. The entire variable domain, with the rest obtained from reference TRBV18 and TRBJ1-2, is as follows: NAGVMQNPRHLVRRRGQEARLRCSPMKGHSHVYWYRQLPEEGLKFMVYLQKENIIDESGMPKERFSAEFPKEGPSILRIQQVVRGDSAAYFCASSLGPWYGYTFGSGTRLTVV.

This clonotype showed up many times. The genes are TRBV4-2 and TRBJ2-6, with D unclear. CDR1 LGHNA and CDR2 YNFKEQ come from the germline V gene. The CDR3 length is 16 residues. V was clipped by 0 bases and J by 0 bases, with 6 bases between them. The CDR3 is CASSQEKSSGANVLTF. In nucleotides, the CDR3 is TGTGCCAGCAGCCAAGAAAAGAGCTCTGGGGCCAACGTCCTGACTTTC.

The sample holds a few counts of this clonotype. This chain connects TRBV7-8 to TRBJ1-5, with D possibly TRBD1 on 5 matching bases. V shed 1 base and J shed 4 bases, with 11 bases lying between them. Germline values: CDR1 SGHVS, CDR2 FQNEAQ. This CDR3 is 15 amino acids long. This chain's CDR3 is CASSLGFRDNQPQHF. The CDR3 region has the DNA TGTGCCAGCAGCTTAGGCTTCAGGGATAATCAGCCCCAGCATTTT.

The sample holds many counts of this clonotype. This chain uses TRBV5-1 with TRBJ2-3; the D gene is possibly TRBD2 (6 bases). Trimming pared 7 bases from V and 2 bases from J, leaving 17 bases between. The CDR3 runs to 15 residues. Germline CDR1 is SGHRS and CDR2 is YFSETQ. This chain's CDR3 is CASYKDGGSTDTQYF. The CDR3 bases are TGCGCCAGCTACAAAGACGGGGGTTCCACAGATACGCAGTATTTT.

This clonotype appeared many times. In nucleotides, the CDR3 is TGCGCCAGCAGACCTAGCGGGAGGGCCCTAGAGACCCAGTACTTC. It encodes CASRPSGRALETQYF. The chain combines TRBV4-1 with TRBJ2-5, with 12 bases lining up with TRBD2. This CDR3 has 15 residues. Germline V gene data show CDR1 as MGHRA and CDR2 as YSYEKL. J lost 4 bases, V lost 6 bases, and 6 bases had no gene match.

This clonotype qualifies as large. The chain combines TRBV27 with TRBJ1-4; TRBD1 is a possible D gene (5 bases). Germline CDR1 MNHEY, CDR2 SMNVEV (reference sequence). Trimming took off 7 bases at V and 7 bases at J, with 19 bases between the two ends. The CDR3 length is 15 residues. CDR3 bases: TGTGCCAGCACCATCGACAGCCCCGAGAGTGAAAAACTGTTTTTT. Its translation is CASTIDSPESEKLFF.

This clonotype came up a few times. The chain joins TRBV29-1 to TRBJ2-7; D is unclear. V lost 4 bases, J lost 5 bases, and 9 bases lay in between. This CDR3 is 11 amino acids long. Germline V CDR1 and CDR2: SQVTM, ANQGSEA. The CDR3 sequence is CSVVQEDEQYF. The CDR3 region has the DNA TGCAGCGTTGTTCAGGAAGACGAGCAGTACTTC.

This clonotype was seen ten or more times. V and J are TRBV20-1 and TRBJ2-7; 12 bases fit TRBD2. Unmatched junction bases numbered 11, after V lost 6 bases and J lost 5 bases. The CDR3 consists of 15 residues. CDR1 and CDR2 (germline): DFQATT, SNEGSKA (reference sequence). CDR3 region: CSAKTASGGDHEQYF. As DNA, the CDR3 is TGCAGTGCGAAAACTGCTAGCGGGGGGGATCACGAGCAGTACTTC.

This clonotype was counted between two and nine times. V and J are TRBV6-5 and TRBJ1-2, with 8 bases matching TRBD1. This CDR3 is 14 amino acids long. The V and J ends lost 2 bases and 8 bases, in that order; junction bases with no gene match: 7. The V gene's germline CDR1 is MNHEY and CDR2 SVGAGI. CDR3 loop: CASSYGTGGGGYTF. CDR3 nucleotides: TGTGCCAGCAGTTACGGTACAGGGGGGGGAGGCTACACCTTC.

About this clonotype: It may be a read error: a sequence one base away is much more abundant. CDR3 residues: CACSYGDRGPETQYF. The CDR3 DNA reads TGTGCCTGCAGTTACGGGGACAGGGGGCCGGAGACCCAGTACTTC. The V gene is TRBV6-2 or TRBV6-3, the J gene TRBJ2-5, with 12 bases matching TRBD1. Germline CDR1 is MNHEY and CDR2 is SVGEGT. This CDR3 comprises 15 residues.

The chain joins TRBV28 to TRBJ1-4; 9 positions match TRBD1. CDR1 and CDR2 from the germline V gene are MDHEN and SYDVKM. Losses at the gene ends were 6 bases for V and 5 bases for J; bases not matched to a gene: 4. The CDR3 spans 14 residues. CDR3 amino acids: CASRTGGENEKLFF. CDR3 DNA: TGTGCCAGCAGGACAGGGGGGGAAAATGAAAAACTGTTTTTT.

Many counts were recorded for this clonotype. J is TRBJ2-6 and V is TRBV25-1; 8 bases agree with TRBD2. This CDR3 has 21 amino acids. The J segment lost 0 bases and the V segment lost 3 bases, leaving 16 bases of the junction unmatched. Per the germline V gene, CDR1 is MGHDK and CDR2 is SYGVNS. CDR3 nucleotide sequence: TGTGCCAGCAGTGACCCAAAGGTTCGGGAGGGGCCCTACTCTGGGGCCAACGTCCTGACTTTC. Its protein product is CASSDPKVREGPYSGANVLTF.

This clonotype was seen only a few times. V and J are TRBV7-2 and TRBJ2-3, with 12 bases identical to TRBD2. V was clipped by 3 bases and J by 3 bases; unmatched bases: 1. Per the germline V gene, CDR1 is SGHTA and CDR2 is FQGNSA. The CDR3 runs to 15 residues. The CDR3 loop reads CASSLTSGRTDTQYF. CDR3 DNA: TGTGCCAGCAGCTTGACTAGCGGGAGAACAGATACGCAGTATTTT.

This clonotype was counted many times. The chain links TRBV12-3 or TRBV12-4 to TRBJ2-5; 12 nucleotides line up with TRBD2. The CDR3 is made up of 16 amino acids. With V trimmed by 5 bases and J by 2 bases, 6 bases remained unmatched. CDR3: CASSRTSGVSQETQYF. Written as DNA, the CDR3 is TGTGCCAGCAGTCGGACTAGCGGGGTTAGTCAAGAGACCCAGTACTTC.

This clonotype was seen ten or more times. Here the CDR3 reads CASSATGTGNTEAFF. Here the CDR3 DNA reads TGTGCCAGCAGCGCCACGGGGACGGGAAACACTGAAGCTTTCTTT. The chain is built from TRBV9 and TRBJ1-1; a possible D gene is TRBD1 (5 bases). CDR1 is SGDLS, CDR2 YYNGEE, per germline. This CDR3 has 15 residues. The V end was cut by 3 bases, the J end by 2 bases, with 14 bases between.